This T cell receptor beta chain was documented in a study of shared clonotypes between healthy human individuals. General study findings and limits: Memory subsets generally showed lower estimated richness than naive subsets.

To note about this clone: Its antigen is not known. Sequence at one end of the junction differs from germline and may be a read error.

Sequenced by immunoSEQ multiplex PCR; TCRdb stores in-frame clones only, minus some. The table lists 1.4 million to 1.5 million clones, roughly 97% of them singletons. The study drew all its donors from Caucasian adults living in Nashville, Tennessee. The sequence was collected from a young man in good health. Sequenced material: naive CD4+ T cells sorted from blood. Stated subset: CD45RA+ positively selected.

CDR3 region: CASSLVSESSLNF. The CDR3 DNA sequence: TGCGCCAGCAGCTTGGTTTCGGAATCCTCGCTGAATTTT. The chain is built from TRBV5-1 and TRBJ2-3; D remains ambiguous. The CDR3 totals 13 residues. The V gene's germline CDR1 is SGHRS and CDR2 YFSETQ.